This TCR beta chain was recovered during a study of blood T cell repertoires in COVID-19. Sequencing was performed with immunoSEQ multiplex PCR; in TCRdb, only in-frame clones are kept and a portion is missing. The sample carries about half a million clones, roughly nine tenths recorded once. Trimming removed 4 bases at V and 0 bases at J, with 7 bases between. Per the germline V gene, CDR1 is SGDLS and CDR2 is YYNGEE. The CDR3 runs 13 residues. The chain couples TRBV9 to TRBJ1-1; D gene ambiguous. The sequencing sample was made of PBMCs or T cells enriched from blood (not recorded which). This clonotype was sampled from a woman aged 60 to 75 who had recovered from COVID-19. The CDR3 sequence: CASSPRMNTEAFF. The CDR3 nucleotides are TGTGCCAGCAGCCCGAGGATGAACACTGAAGCTTTCTTT.